This T cell receptor beta chain was identified in a study of T-cell reconstitution after alpha-beta-depleted transplantation in children. The CDR3 is 19 amino acids. Trimming stripped 5 bases from V and 0 bases from J, with 26 bases between. Germline values: CDR1 MDHEN, CDR2 SYDVKM. Ten or more counts support this clonotype. Its specificity is unknown. Preparation of the TCRbeta library involved a method that used unique molecular identifiers. One entry per CDR3 protein results from TCRdb running MiXCR on the PCR reads. The data hold about a million distinct CDR3 sequences, with about 26% observed a single time. Study-wide points: From surviving recipient T cells and thymic progenitors came the high day-60 TCRbeta diversity observed in some patients.

The chain has TRBV28 and TRBJ2-7, with D possibly being TRBD2 (7 bases). The sequence was obtained from a boy under two years old who had a stem cell transplant for SCID, so the T cells may come from the graft donor. The material sequenced was PBMCs, mostly from graft donor cells, taken 360 days after TCRalphabeta/CD19-depleted stem cell transplant. CDR3 DNA: TGTGCCAGCAGTCCCGGGGCGCTAAGGGGGGGGATTTTCTCCTACGAGCAGTACTTC. This sequence encodes CASSPGALRGGIFSYEQYF.